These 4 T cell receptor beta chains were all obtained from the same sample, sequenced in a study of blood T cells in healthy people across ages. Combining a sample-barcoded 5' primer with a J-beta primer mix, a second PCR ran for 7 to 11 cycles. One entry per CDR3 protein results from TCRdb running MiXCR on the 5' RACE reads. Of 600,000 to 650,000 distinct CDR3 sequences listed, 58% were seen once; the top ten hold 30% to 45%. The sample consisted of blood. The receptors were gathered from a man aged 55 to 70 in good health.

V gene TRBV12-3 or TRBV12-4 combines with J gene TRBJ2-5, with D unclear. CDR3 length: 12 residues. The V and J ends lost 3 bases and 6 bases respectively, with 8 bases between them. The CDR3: CASSLRPQTQYF. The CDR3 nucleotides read TGTGCCAGCAGTTTGCGTCCCCAGACCCAGTACTTC.

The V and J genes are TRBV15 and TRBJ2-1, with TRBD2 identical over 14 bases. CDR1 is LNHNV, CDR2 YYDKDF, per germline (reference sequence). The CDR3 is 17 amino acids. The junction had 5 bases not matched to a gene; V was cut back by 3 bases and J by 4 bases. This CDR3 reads CATSRAGTSGGYNEQFF. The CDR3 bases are TGTGCCACCAGCAGGGCCGGGACTAGCGGGGGATACAATGAGCAGTTCTTC. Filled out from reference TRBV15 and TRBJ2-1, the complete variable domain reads DAMVIQNPRYQVTQFGKPVTLSCSQTLNHNVMYWYQQKSSQAPKLLFHYYDKDFNNEADTPDNFQSRRPNTSFCFLDIRSPGLGDTAMYLCATSRAGTSGGYNEQFFGPGTRLTVL.

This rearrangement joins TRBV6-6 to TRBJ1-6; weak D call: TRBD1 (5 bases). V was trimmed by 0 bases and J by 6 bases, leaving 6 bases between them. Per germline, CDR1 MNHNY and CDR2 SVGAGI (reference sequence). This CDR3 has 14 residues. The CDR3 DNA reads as TGTGCCAGCAGTTACTCGACAGTTAATTCACCCCTCCACTTT. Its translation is CASSYSTVNSPLHF.

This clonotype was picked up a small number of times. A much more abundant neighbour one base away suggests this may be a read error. This CDR3 reads CASSQERGQAYEQYF. The CDR3 coding sequence is TGCGCCAGCAGCCAAGAAAGGGGACAAGCGTACGAGCAGTACTTC. The rearrangement links TRBV4-1 to TRBJ2-5, with D perhaps matching TRBD1 (6 bases). The DNA end favors TRBJ2-7, so the J call may be wrong. This CDR3 comprises 15 residues. Germline CDR1 and CDR2: MGHRA and YSYEKL.